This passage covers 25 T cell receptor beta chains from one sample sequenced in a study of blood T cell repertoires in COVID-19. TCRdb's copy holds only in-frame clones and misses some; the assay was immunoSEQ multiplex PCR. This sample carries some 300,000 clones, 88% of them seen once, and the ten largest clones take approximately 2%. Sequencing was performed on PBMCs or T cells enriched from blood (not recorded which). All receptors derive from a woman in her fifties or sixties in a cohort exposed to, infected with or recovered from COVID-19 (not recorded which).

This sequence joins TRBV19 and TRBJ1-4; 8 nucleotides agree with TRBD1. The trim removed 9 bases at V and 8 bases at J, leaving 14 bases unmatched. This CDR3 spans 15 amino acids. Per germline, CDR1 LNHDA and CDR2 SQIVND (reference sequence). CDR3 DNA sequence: TGTGCCAGCCAACCCTGGACAGGGAAAGAGGAAAAACTGTTTTTT. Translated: CASQPWTGKEEKLFF.

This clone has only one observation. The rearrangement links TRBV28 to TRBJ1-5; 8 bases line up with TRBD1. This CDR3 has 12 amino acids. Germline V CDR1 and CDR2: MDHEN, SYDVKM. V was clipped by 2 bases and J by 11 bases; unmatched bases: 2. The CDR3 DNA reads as TGTGCCAGCAGTTTAGAGGACAGGGCCCAGCATTTT. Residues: CASSLEDRAQHF.

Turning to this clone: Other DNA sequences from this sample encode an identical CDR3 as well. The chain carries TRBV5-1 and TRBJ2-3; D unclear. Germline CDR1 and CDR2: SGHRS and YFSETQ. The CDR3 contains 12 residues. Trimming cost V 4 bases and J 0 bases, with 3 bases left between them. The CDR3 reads CASSLSTDTQYF. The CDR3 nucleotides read TGCGCCAGCAGCCTTAGCACAGATACGCAGTATTTT.

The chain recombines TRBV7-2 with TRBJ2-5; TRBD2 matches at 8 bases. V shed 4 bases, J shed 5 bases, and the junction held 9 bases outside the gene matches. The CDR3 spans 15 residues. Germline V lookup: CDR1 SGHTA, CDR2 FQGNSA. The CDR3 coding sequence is TGTGCCAGCAGCTCCCGACTAGCGTTGCGGGAGACCCAGTACTTC. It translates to CASSSRLALRETQYF.

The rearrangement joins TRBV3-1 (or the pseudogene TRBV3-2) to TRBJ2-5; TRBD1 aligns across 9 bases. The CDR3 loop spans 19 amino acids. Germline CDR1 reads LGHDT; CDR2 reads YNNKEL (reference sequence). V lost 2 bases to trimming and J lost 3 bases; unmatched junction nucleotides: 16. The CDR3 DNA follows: TGTGCCAGCAGCCAAACTCGGGGACAGGGCCATCTGGCGAAAGAGACCCAGTACTTC. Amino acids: CASSQTRGQGHLAKETQYF.

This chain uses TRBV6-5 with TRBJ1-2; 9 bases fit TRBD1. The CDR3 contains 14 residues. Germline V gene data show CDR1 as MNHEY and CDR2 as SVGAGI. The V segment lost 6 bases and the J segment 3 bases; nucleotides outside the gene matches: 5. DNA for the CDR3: TGTGCCAGCAGAAGACAGGGGGGTTACTATGGCTACACCTTC. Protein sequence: CASRRQGGYYGYTF.

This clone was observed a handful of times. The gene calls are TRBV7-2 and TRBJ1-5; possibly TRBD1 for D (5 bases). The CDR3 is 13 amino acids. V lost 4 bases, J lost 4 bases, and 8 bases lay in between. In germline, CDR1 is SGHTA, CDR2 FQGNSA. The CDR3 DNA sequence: TGTGCCAGCAGCTCAGGGAAGAATCAGCCCCAGCATTTT. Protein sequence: CASSSGKNQPQHF.

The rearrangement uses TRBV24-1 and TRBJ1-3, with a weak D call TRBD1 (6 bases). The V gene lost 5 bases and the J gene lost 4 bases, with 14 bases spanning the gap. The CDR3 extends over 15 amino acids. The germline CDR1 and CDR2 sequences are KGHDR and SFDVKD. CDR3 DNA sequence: TGTGCCACCAGTGCCGGGGGGCTCACCGGAAACACCATATATTTT. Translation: CATSAGGLTGNTIYF.

CDR3 coding DNA: TGTGCCAGTCGGGGGGGACCCGACGTGAGGACCCAGCATTTT. It yields the protein CASRGGPDVRTQHF. The V gene is TRBV19, the J gene TRBJ1-5; perhaps TRBD1 as D (5 bases). The germline V gene encodes CDR1 LNHDA and CDR2 SQIVND (reference sequence). With 8 bases removed from V and 11 bases from J, the gap between germline ends came to 22 bases. There are 14 residues in the CDR3.

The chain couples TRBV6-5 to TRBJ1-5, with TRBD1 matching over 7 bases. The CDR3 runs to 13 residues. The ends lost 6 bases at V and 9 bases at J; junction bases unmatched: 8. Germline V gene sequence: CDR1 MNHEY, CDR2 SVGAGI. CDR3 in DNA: TGTGCCAGCAGGGCTCAGACAGGGCTGCCCCAGCATTTT. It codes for CASRAQTGLPQHF.

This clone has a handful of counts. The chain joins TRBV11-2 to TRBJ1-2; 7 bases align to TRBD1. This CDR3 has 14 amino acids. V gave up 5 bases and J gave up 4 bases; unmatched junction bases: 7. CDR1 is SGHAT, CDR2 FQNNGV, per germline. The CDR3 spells CASSKMGQIYGYTF. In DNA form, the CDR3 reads TGTGCCAGCAGCAAAATGGGACAGATCTATGGCTACACCTTC.

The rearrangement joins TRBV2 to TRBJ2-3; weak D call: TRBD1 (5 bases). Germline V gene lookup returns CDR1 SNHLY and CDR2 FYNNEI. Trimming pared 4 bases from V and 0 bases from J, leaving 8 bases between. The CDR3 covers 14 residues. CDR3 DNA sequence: TGTGCCAGCAGTGCCAGGGCTAGCACAGATACGCAGTATTTT. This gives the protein CASSARASTDTQYF.

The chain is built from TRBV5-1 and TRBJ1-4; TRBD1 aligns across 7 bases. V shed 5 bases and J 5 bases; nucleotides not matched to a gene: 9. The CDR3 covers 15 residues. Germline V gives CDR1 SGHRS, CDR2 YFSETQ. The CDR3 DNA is TGCGCCAGCAGTGGCGAAGGGGGCCGGAATGAAAAACTGTTTTTT. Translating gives CASSGEGGRNEKLFF.

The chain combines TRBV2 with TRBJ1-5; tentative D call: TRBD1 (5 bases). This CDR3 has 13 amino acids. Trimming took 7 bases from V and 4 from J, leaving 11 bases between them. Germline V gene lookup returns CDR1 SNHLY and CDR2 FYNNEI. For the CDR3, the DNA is TGTGCCAGCAAGGGGCTGGGAAATCAGCCCCAGCATTTT. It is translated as CASKGLGNQPQHF.

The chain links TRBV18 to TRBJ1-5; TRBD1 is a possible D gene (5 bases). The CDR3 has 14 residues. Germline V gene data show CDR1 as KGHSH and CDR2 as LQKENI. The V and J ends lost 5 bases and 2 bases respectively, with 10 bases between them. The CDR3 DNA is TGTGCCAGCTCAGAAACAGGTGGCAATCAGCCCCAGCATTTT. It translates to CASSETGGNQPQHF.

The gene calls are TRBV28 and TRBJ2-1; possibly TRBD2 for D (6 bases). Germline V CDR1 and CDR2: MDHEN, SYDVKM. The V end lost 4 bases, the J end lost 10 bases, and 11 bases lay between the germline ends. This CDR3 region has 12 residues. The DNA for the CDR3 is TGTGCCAGCAGTTCGGAGGGCGGAGAGCAGTTCTTC. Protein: CASSSEGGEQFF. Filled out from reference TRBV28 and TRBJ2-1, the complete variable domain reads DVKVTQSSRYLVKRTGEKVFLECVQDMDHENMFWYRQDPGLGLRLIYFSYDVKMKEKGDIPEGYSVSREKKERFSLILESASTNQTSMYLCASSSEGGEQFFGPGTRLTVL.

The DNA of the CDR3 is TGTGCCAGTCCCGGAGGAGGTTATAGCAATCAGCCCCAGCATTTT. The encoded protein is CASPGGGYSNQPQHF. This chain uses TRBV19 with TRBJ1-5; D unresolved. The V and J ends lost 8 bases and 0 bases respectively, with 14 bases between them. The CDR3 consists of 15 residues. Germline-derived CDR1 and CDR2 are LNHDA and SQIVND (reference sequence).

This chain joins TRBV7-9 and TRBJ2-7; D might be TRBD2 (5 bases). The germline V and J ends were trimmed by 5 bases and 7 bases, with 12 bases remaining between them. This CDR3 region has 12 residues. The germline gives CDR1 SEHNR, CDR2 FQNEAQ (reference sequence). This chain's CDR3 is CASSASSGEQYF. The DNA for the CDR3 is TGTGCCAGCAGCGCTAGCTCGGGGGAGCAGTACTTC.

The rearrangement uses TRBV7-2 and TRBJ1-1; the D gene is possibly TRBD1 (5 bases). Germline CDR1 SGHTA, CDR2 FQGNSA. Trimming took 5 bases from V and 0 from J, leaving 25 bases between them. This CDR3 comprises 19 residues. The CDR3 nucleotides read TGTGCCAGCAGCCCCCCCCCGGACATGCTCTATTACATGAACACTGAAGCTTTCTTT. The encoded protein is CASSPPPDMLYYMNTEAFF.

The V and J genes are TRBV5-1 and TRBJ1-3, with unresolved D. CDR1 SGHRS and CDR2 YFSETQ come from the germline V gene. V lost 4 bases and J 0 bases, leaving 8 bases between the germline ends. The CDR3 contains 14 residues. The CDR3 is CASSGGGSGNTIYF. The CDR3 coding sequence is TGCGCCAGCAGCGGCGGCGGCTCTGGAAACACCATATATTTT.

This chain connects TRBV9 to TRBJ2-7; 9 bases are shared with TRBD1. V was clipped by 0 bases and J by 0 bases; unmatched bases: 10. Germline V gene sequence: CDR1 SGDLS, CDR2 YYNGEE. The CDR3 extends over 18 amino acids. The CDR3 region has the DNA TGTGCCAGCAGCGTAGAGCCCCCCGGACAGGGGAGCTCCTACGAGCAGTACTTC. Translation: CASSVEPPGQGSSYEQYF.

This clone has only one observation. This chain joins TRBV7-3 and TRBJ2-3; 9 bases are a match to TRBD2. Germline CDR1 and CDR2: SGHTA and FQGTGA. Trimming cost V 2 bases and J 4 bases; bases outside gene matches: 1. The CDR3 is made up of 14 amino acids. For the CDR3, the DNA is TGTGCCAGCAGCTTAGTAGCGGGAGCAGATACGCAGTATTTT. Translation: CASSLVAGADTQYF. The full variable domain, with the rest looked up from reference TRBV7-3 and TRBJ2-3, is GAGVSQTPSNKVTEKGKYVELRCDPISGHTALYWYRQSLGQGPEFLIYFQGTGAADDSGLPNDRFFAVRPEGSVSTLKIQRTERGDSAVYLCASSLVAGADTQYFGPGTRLTVL.

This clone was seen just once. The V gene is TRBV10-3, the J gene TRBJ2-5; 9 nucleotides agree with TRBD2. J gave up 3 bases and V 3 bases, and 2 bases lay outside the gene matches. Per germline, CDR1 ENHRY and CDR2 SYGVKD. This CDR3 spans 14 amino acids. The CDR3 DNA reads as TGTGCCATCAGTGATAGCGGGAGTGAAGAGACCCAGTACTTC. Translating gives CAISDSGSEETQYF.

CDR3 bases: TGTGCCAGCAGTGGATACACAGGGGTTTTGACTGAAGCTTTCTTT. Its protein product is CASSGYTGVLTEAFF. The V call is TRBV6-6, the J call TRBJ1-1; TRBD1 matches 7 bases. V trimming: 5 bases; J trimming: 5 bases; junction bases outside the gene matches: 11. The CDR3 is 15 amino acids. Germline lookup yields CDR1 MNHNY and CDR2 SVGAGI (reference sequence).

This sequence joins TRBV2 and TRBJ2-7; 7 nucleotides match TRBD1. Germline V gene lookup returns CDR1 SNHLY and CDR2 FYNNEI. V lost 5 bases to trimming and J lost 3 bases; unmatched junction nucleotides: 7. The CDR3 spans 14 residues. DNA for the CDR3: TGTGCCAGCAGTAACGACAGGGAAGTCTACGAGCAGTACTTC. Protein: CASSNDREVYEQYF.